These 6 T cell receptor beta chains share one sample of origin, sequenced in a study of blood T cell repertoires in COVID-19. TCRdb keeps only in-frame clones here, not all; method: immunoSEQ multiplex PCR. The repertoire holds approximately 170,000 clones, with around four fifths as singletons. The sequenced material came from PBMCs or T cells enriched from blood (not recorded which). The receptors come from a woman aged 45-65 years who had recovered from COVID-19.

The CDR3 DNA is TGTGCCAGCAGCTTAGCCGGGAAGAGGAACGAGCAGTACGTC. This codes for CASSLAGKRNEQYV. This chain links TRBV7-2 with TRBJ2-7, with D perhaps matching TRBD2 (5 bases). V lost 0 bases and J lost 5, with 11 bases in between. This CDR3 has 14 residues. Germline CDR1 is SGHTA and CDR2 is FQGNSA.

V usage is TRBV3-1 (or the pseudogene TRBV3-2) and J usage is TRBJ2-3; tentative D call: TRBD2 (5 bases). V was clipped by 1 base and J by 4 bases, with 12 bases between them. CDR1 is LGHDT and CDR2 is YNNKEL in the germline V gene (reference sequence). There are 15 residues in the CDR3. As DNA, the CDR3 is TGTGCCAGCAGCCAAGGGCAAGACGGGGCAGATACGCAGTATTTT. This codes for CASSQGQDGADTQYF.

The chain combines TRBV18 with TRBJ2-3, with D maybe TRBD1 (6 bases). V lost 3 bases and J lost 2, with 12 bases in between. CDR1 is KGHSH, CDR2 LQKENI, per germline. The CDR3 has 15 residues. The CDR3 DNA follows: TGTGCCAGCTCACCTACAGGGTATTCCACAGATACGCAGTATTTT. Translation gives CASSPTGYSTDTQYF.

The chain joins TRBV5-1 to TRBJ1-3; D not certain. Germline CDR1 reads SGHRS; CDR2 reads YFSETQ. The CDR3 is 15 residues long. Between the trimmed V and J ends, which lost 7 bases and 7 bases, there was a span of 21 bases. The CDR3, as DNA: TGCGCCAGCCAACAATCGGACGGGGTAGGGAACACCATATATTTT. The encoded protein is CASQQSDGVGNTIYF.

The CDR3 sequence is CASSLGLGGNYGYTF. CDR3 nucleotides: TGTGCCAGCAGCTTAGGTTTAGGGGGTAACTATGGCTACACCTTC. The chain recombines TRBV11-2 with TRBJ1-2, with D tentatively TRBD1 (6 bases). The CDR3 is made up of 15 amino acids. In germline, CDR1 is SGHAT, CDR2 FQNNGV. V shed 1 base and J shed 1 base, with 10 bases lying between them.

V is TRBV19 and J is TRBJ2-1; 10 positions agree with TRBD2. The CDR3 is made up of 16 amino acids. CDR1 is LNHDA and CDR2 is SQIVND in the germline V gene (reference sequence). V shed 3 bases and J 1 base; nucleotides not matched to a gene: 3. This CDR3 reads CASSISSGSSYNEQFF. DNA of the CDR3: TGTGCCAGTAGTATTTCTAGCGGGAGTTCCTACAATGAGCAGTTCTTC.